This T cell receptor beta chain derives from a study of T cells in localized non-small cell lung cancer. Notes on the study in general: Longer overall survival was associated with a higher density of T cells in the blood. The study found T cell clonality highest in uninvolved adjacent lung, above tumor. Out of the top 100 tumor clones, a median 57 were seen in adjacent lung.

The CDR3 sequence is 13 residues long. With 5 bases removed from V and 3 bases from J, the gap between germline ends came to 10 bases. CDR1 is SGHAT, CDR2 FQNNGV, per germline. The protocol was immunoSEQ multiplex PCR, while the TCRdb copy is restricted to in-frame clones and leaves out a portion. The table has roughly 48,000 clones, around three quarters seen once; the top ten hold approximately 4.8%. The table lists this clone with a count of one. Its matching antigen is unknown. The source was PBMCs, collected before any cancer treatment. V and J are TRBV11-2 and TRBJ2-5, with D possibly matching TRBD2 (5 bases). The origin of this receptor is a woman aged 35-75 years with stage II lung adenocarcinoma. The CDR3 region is CASSPGFEETQYF. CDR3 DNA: TGTGCCAGCAGCCCGGGGTTTGAAGAGACCCAGTACTTC.